This T cell receptor (beta chain) was captured by sequencing in a study of beta chain features in type 1 diabetes. The study reverse transcribed the entire isolated RNA, so it sequenced expressed TCRB transcripts. Method: immunoSEQ multiplex PCR; TCRdb's copy keeps in-frame clones and lacks some. This table holds around 240,000 clones, roughly 9.6% found once. Germline values: CDR1 SGHRS, CDR2 YFSETQ. The CDR3 is 18 amino acids. Trimming cost V 3 bases and J 7 bases; bases outside gene matches: 17. This receptor was identified in a woman aged 18-35 years in good health. Material for sequencing was naive CD4+ T cells from blood. The chain combines TRBV5-1 with TRBJ2-7, with 12 bases that match TRBD1. CDR3 nucleotides: TGCGCCAGCAGCTCGGAGTTACAAACTTGGGACAGGGGGCAAGAGCAGTACTTC. Its protein product is CASSSELQTWDRGQEQYF.